This TCR beta chain is drawn from a study of control samples from healthy donors and cancer patients. Measured with immunoSEQ multiplex PCR; TCRdb has only the in-frame clones, and not every one. The data show 90,000 to 100,000 clones, 70% to 80% seen once. The CDR3 covers 13 residues. V shed 10 bases and J shed 0 bases, with 12 bases lying between them. The germline V gene has CDR1 MNHEY and CDR2 SVGAGI. This clonotype originated in a woman aged 30 to 39 in good health. The chain joins TRBV6-5 to TRBJ1-1; the D gene is possibly TRBD1 (6 bases). Material for sequencing was blood. CDR3 in amino acids: CATKDRLNTEAFF. The DNA of the CDR3 is TGTGCCACCAAAGACAGGCTGAACACTGAAGCTTTCTTT.